A single sample gave rise to the 29 T cell receptor beta chains below, sequenced in a study of blood T cell repertoires in COVID-19. The data were produced by immunoSEQ multiplex PCR, yet TCRdb's version contains in-frame clones alone and is incomplete. The sample includes about 300,000 clones, over 70% of them seen just once. Sequenced: peripheral blood. Receptors were obtained from a woman aged 50 to 60 with acute or convalescent COVID-19.

This chain uses TRBV5-8 with TRBJ1-1; TRBD1 matches 9 bases. The germline CDR1 and CDR2 sequences are SGHTS and YDEGEE. The CDR3 loop spans 13 amino acids. With V trimmed by 3 bases and J by 7 bases, 4 bases remained unmatched. CDR3 protein: CASSWGQGGEAFF. The DNA of the CDR3 is TGTGCCAGCAGCTGGGGACAGGGTGGTGAAGCTTTCTTT.

J is TRBJ2-2 and V is TRBV7-9; possibly TRBD2 for D (6 bases). CDR1 and CDR2 (germline): SEHNR, FQNEAQ (reference sequence). This CDR3 comprises 14 residues. Trimming removed 7 bases at V and 4 bases at J, with 13 bases between. The CDR3 sequence is CASTGTLATGELFF. Here the CDR3 DNA reads TGTGCCAGCACCGGGACTCTCGCCACCGGGGAGCTGTTTTTT.

The count of this clone is one. This chain links TRBV12-5 with TRBJ2-1; D is uncertain. The CDR3 is made up of 12 amino acids. CDR1 and CDR2 (germline): LGHNT, FRNRAP. V was clipped by 0 bases and J by 8 bases, with 5 bases between them. The CDR3 region is CASGLVLDEQFF. Written as DNA, the CDR3 is TGTGCTAGTGGTTTGGTACTTGATGAGCAGTTCTTC.

The rearrangement links TRBV7-9 to TRBJ1-6; D not resolved. The germline CDR1 and CDR2 sequences are SEHNR and FQNEAQ (reference sequence). Trimming pared 1 base from V and 7 bases from J, leaving 14 bases between. The length of the CDR3 is 16 residues. The CDR3 DNA reads TGTGCCAGCAGCTTAGAGGTGGGAGTTGGCAATTCACCCCTCCACTTT. Translation gives CASSLEVGVGNSPLHF.

The gene calls are TRBV6-6 and TRBJ1-1, with 9 nucleotides matching TRBD1. CDR1 MNHNY and CDR2 SVGAGI come from the germline V gene (reference sequence). V lost 8 bases to trimming and J lost 8 bases; unmatched junction nucleotides: 12. The CDR3 totals 14 residues. CDR3 coding DNA: TGTGCCAGCTCCACCCGGGACAGGGAATCGGAAGCTTTCTTT. Protein: CASSTRDRESEAFF.

The CDR3 sequence is CASSKDITTGSRETQYF. The CDR3 DNA reads TGCGCCAGCAGCAAAGATATCACGACAGGGAGTAGGGAGACCCAGTACTTC. This chain connects TRBV5-1 to TRBJ2-5, with 7 bases that match TRBD1. The junction had 17 bases not matched to a gene; V was cut back by 4 bases and J by 5 bases. The CDR3 runs to 17 residues. The germline CDR1 and CDR2 sequences are SGHRS and YFSETQ.

The rearrangement uses TRBV2 and TRBJ1-1; possible D gene TRBD1, 5 bases. The CDR3 consists of 16 residues. CDR1 is SNHLY and CDR2 is FYNNEI in the germline V gene. V dropped 4 bases and J dropped 8 bases, with 23 bases sitting between them. The CDR3 loop is CASSAYPGDRFTEAFF. The CDR3 nucleotides read TGTGCCAGCAGTGCGTATCCGGGGGACCGATTCACCGAAGCTTTCTTT. The full variable domain, rest sourced from reference TRBV2 and TRBJ1-1, is EPEVTQTPSHQVTQMGQEVILRCVPISNHLYFYWYRQILGQKVEFLVSFYNNEISEKSEIFDDQFSVERPDGSNFTLKIRSTKLEDSAMYFCASSAYPGDRFTEAFFGQGTRLTVV.

The chain uses TRBV9 and TRBJ2-2; 8 bases agree with TRBD1. V lost 4 bases to trimming and J lost 6 bases; unmatched junction nucleotides: 5. Per the germline V gene, CDR1 is SGDLS and CDR2 is YYNGEE. The CDR3 length is 14 residues. CDR3 DNA sequence: TGTGCCAGCAGCTCCCGGACAGGGCCCGGGGAGCTGTTTTTT. Its translation: CASSSRTGPGELFF.

J is TRBJ1-1 and V is TRBV18; weak D call: TRBD1 (5 bases). V was pared by 2 bases and J by 2 bases, with 15 bases between. This CDR3 comprises 16 residues. Germline loops: CDR1 KGHSH, CDR2 LQKENI. CDR3 region: CASSPAAGGTNTEAFF. CDR3 DNA sequence: TGTGCCAGCTCACCAGCCGCGGGGGGGACTAACACTGAAGCTTTCTTT.

This chain uses TRBV4-1 with TRBJ1-5; D is possibly TRBD1 (6 bases). Germline V gives CDR1 MGHRA, CDR2 YSYEKL. The length of the CDR3 is 16 residues. V was trimmed by 0 bases and J by 5 bases, leaving 14 bases between them. The CDR3 protein is CASSQDKGQGYQPQHF. The DNA of the CDR3 is TGCGCCAGCAGCCAAGATAAGGGGCAGGGGTATCAGCCCCAGCATTTT.

Only a few counts were recorded for this clone. The chain recombines TRBV6-1 with TRBJ2-2, with TRBD1 as a possible D gene (6 bases). The CDR3 is 15 amino acids. Trimming took 1 base from V and 6 from J, leaving 12 bases between them. CDR1 is MNHNS and CDR2 is SASEGT in the germline V gene. The CDR3 reads CASSEDPTGPGELFF. CDR3 coding DNA: TGTGCCAGCAGTGAAGATCCAACAGGGCCCGGGGAGCTGTTTTTT.

The sample holds one count of this clone. This chain links TRBV6-2 or TRBV6-3 with TRBJ2-7; 9 nucleotides agree with TRBD2. From germline, CDR1 is MNHEY and CDR2 SVGEGT. The CDR3 contains 14 residues. Trimming at V came to 2 bases and at J to 6 bases, leaving 5 bases not matched to a gene. CDR3 nucleotide sequence: TGTGCCAGCAGTTACCTAGCGGGATCCGGCGAGCAGTACTTC. It specifies CASSYLAGSGEQYF.

CDR3: CASSRTGRVSEAFF. The CDR3 coding sequence is TGTGCCAGCAGTCGAACAGGGAGAGTATCTGAAGCTTTCTTT. The chain is built from TRBV25-1 and TRBJ1-1; possible D gene TRBD1, 6 bases. This CDR3 contains 14 residues. The germline V gene encodes CDR1 MGHDK and CDR2 SYGVNS. With 5 bases removed from V and 6 bases from J, the gap between germline ends came to 16 bases.

V is TRBV11-1 and J is TRBJ2-1; D unresolved. The ends were cut back, 3 bases at V and 7 bases at J, with 7 bases in the middle. This CDR3 is 12 amino acids long. Germline lookup yields CDR1 SGHAT and CDR2 FQDESV (reference sequence). This chain's CDR3 is CASSFSGNEQFF. The CDR3, as DNA: TGTGCCAGCAGCTTTTCAGGAAATGAGCAGTTCTTC.

The rearrangement links TRBV7-2 to TRBJ2-7; 13 bases are a match to TRBD2. Losses at the gene ends were 5 bases for V and 4 bases for J; bases not matched to a gene: 2. The CDR3 is 14 amino acids. Germline CDR1 SGHTA, CDR2 FQGNSA. The CDR3 coding sequence is TGTGCCAGCAGCCTGGGACTAGCGGGATACGAGCAGTACTTC. Its translation: CASSLGLAGYEQYF.

V usage is TRBV11-3 and J usage is TRBJ2-5; no reliable D call. This CDR3 comprises 13 residues. Per germline, CDR1 SGHNT and CDR2 YENEEA. V lost 1 base and J 3 bases, leaving 6 bases between the germline ends. This CDR3 reads CASSLGPEETQYF. In DNA, the CDR3 is TGTGCCAGCAGCTTAGGTCCTGAAGAGACCCAGTACTTC.

For the CDR3, the DNA is TGTGCCAGCAGCCCGGACAGCAGCACAGATACGCAGTATTTT. Translated, it gives CASSPDSSTDTQYF. The chain recombines TRBV11-2 with TRBJ2-3; D is possibly TRBD1 (6 bases). The CDR3 spans 14 residues. Trimming left V 5 bases short and J 0 bases short, with 9 bases between. Germline values: CDR1 SGHAT, CDR2 FQNNGV.

The chain joins TRBV4-1 to TRBJ2-1; possible D gene TRBD1, 5 bases. This CDR3 contains 17 residues. Germline V CDR1 and CDR2: MGHRA, YSYEKL. V was shortened by 0 bases and J by 3 bases, with 15 bases between the two germline ends. The DNA of the CDR3 is TGCGCCAGCAGCCAAGAAAGGGAACAGGTCCTCTACAATGAGCAGTTCTTC. This sequence encodes CASSQEREQVLYNEQFF.

V and J are TRBV7-2 and TRBJ1-2; 12 nucleotides agree with TRBD1. Germline loops: CDR1 SGHTA, CDR2 FQGNSA. The CDR3 totals 14 residues. V was pared by 3 bases and J by 13 bases, with 9 bases of the junction left unmatched. The CDR3 nucleotides are TGTGCCAGCAGCTTTACGGGACAGGGGGCGGAGGGCACCTTC. This translates into CASSFTGQGAEGTF.

The chain carries TRBV5-1 and TRBJ2-7, with 9 bases lining up with TRBD1. The CDR3 runs to 14 residues. J lost 1 base, V lost 2 bases, and 1 base had no gene match. Germline V CDR1 and CDR2: SGHRS, YFSETQ. The CDR3 protein is CASSFGTGSYEQYF. CDR3 nucleotides: TGCGCCAGCAGCTTCGGGACAGGGTCCTACGAGCAGTACTTC.

The CDR3 here is CASSEAGPMGYTF. In DNA form, the CDR3 reads TGTGCCAGCAGTGAAGCGGGCCCGATGGGCTACACCTTC. J is TRBJ1-2 and V is TRBV6-1; D gene uncertain. V was shortened by 0 bases and J by 8 bases, with 10 bases between the two germline ends. Germline values: CDR1 MNHNS, CDR2 SASEGT. The CDR3 covers 13 residues.

The V and J genes are TRBV5-1 and TRBJ1-5; perhaps TRBD1 as D (5 bases). Per the germline V gene, CDR1 is SGHRS and CDR2 is YFSETQ. The CDR3 contains 19 residues. The V gene lost 4 bases and the J gene lost 0 bases, with 23 bases spanning the gap. CDR3 DNA sequence: TGCGCCAGCAGCAGGGTCCTCCGGGGGGGAGTTGATAGCAATCAGCCCCAGCATTTT. Translated: CASSRVLRGGVDSNQPQHF.

This sequence joins TRBV13 and TRBJ2-3; 8 nucleotides match TRBD2. From germline, CDR1 is PRHDT and CDR2 FYEKMQ (reference sequence). The CDR3 spans 15 residues. V was pared by 10 bases and J by 2 bases, with 11 bases of the junction left unmatched. The CDR3 DNA sequence: TGTGCCACCCACCGGGAGGGTCCCTCCACAGATACGCAGTATTTT. Protein: CATHREGPSTDTQYF.

The V and J genes are TRBV10-3 and TRBJ2-7, with D hard to call. Germline CDR1 reads ENHRY; CDR2 reads SYGVKD. The V and J ends lost 0 bases and 0 bases respectively, with 9 bases between them. This CDR3 has 15 amino acids. The CDR3 sequence: CAISESNPVSYEQYV. CDR3 in DNA: TGTGCCATCAGTGAGTCGAACCCAGTCTCCTACGAGCAGTACGTC.

This chain links TRBV30 with TRBJ1-2; unclear D gene. The CDR3 is made up of 13 amino acids. Germline CDR1 and CDR2: GTSNPN and SVGIG (reference sequence). Trimming stripped 5 bases from V and 3 bases from J, with 13 bases between. The CDR3 protein is CAWRSAGDYGYTF. DNA for the CDR3: TGTGCCTGGCGAAGTGCTGGAGACTATGGCTACACCTTC.

CDR3 loop: CASSQATGYYGYTF. The CDR3 bases are TGTGCCAGCAGCCAGGCGACTGGATACTATGGCTACACCTTC. The chain combines TRBV3-1 (or the pseudogene TRBV3-2) with TRBJ1-2; D gene ambiguous. This CDR3 is built from 14 residues. Trimming shortened V by 3 bases and J by 3 bases, and 11 bases separated the two germline ends. Per germline, CDR1 LGHDT and CDR2 YNNKEL (reference sequence).

The J gene is TRBJ2-1, the V gene TRBV27; 9 bases fit TRBD1. There are 16 residues in the CDR3. The germline CDR1 and CDR2 sequences are MNHEY and SMNVEV (reference sequence). V was clipped by 7 bases and J by 4 bases; unmatched bases: 11. The CDR3 DNA reads TGTGCCAGCAACGCACAGGGGGCATCGAAATACAATGAGCAGTTCTTC. It specifies CASNAQGASKYNEQFF.

DNA of the CDR3: TGTGCCAGCAACACCGACAGTTATAGCAATCAGCCCCAGCATTTT. It specifies CASNTDSYSNQPQHF. The chain links TRBV5-8 to TRBJ1-5, with D perhaps matching TRBD1 (5 bases). The CDR3 is made up of 15 amino acids. Between the trimmed V and J ends, which lost 6 bases and 0 bases, there was a span of 13 bases. CDR1 is SGHTS, CDR2 YDEGEE, per germline.

The CDR3 protein is CASSELAEYGELFF. CDR3 coding DNA: TGTGCCAGCAGCGAGCTAGCGGAATACGGGGAGCTGTTTTTT. The chain uses TRBV6-4 and TRBJ2-2, with 7 bases identical to TRBD2. V was pared by 6 bases and J by 7 bases, with 8 bases of the junction left unmatched. Germline lookup yields CDR1 MRHNA and CDR2 SNTAGT. The CDR3 contains 14 residues.